Below are 29 T cell receptor beta chains sequenced from a single sample in a study of T cells in Graves' hyperthyroidism and ophthalmopathy. The TCR beta CDR3 regions underwent amplification using RNA transcripts as the source. First-round RT-PCR of the TCR CDR3 relied on the HTBI primer set. TCRdb reprocessed the multiplex PCR reads via MiXCR and lists one record per CDR3 protein. The sample includes fewer than 850,000 distinct CDR3 sequences, 15% to 20% seen only once; the top ten take less than 20%. Sequencing used blood. The origin of the receptors is a man aged 50 to 59 with Graves' hyperthyroidism.

The chain joins TRBV5-5 to TRBJ2-7; the D gene is possibly TRBD1 (6 bases). Per the germline V gene, CDR1 is SGHKS and CDR2 is YYEKEE (reference sequence). The germline V and J ends were trimmed by 1 base and 0 bases, with 11 bases remaining between them. This CDR3 contains 15 residues. CDR3 coding DNA: TGTGCCAGCAGCTTGAATCAGGGGACCTCCTACGAGCAGTACTTC. It specifies CASSLNQGTSYEQYF.

At least ten counts were recorded for this clonotype. V is TRBV2 and J is TRBJ1-1; tentatively, D is TRBD1 (5 bases). Germline loops: CDR1 SNHLY, CDR2 FYNNEI. The germline V and J ends were trimmed by 4 bases and 6 bases, with 15 bases remaining between them. The CDR3 runs 14 residues. The DNA of the CDR3 is TGTGCCAGCAGTGGGTCAGGGACTGTAGCTGAAGCTTTCTTT. Its protein is CASSGSGTVAEAFF. Together with reference TRBV2 and TRBJ1-1, the CDR3 gives the full variable domain: EPEVTQTPSHQVTQMGQEVILRCVPISNHLYFYWYRQILGQKVEFLVSFYNNEISEKSEIFDDQFSVERPDGSNFTLKIRSTKLEDSAMYFCASSGSGTVAEAFFGQGTRLTVV.

This chain connects TRBV7-3 to TRBJ1-1, with D unclear. The CDR3 is 13 residues long. Trimming left V 2 bases short and J 11 bases short, with 15 bases between. Germline CDR1 and CDR2: SGHTA and FQGTGA. The CDR3 is CASSLSGLGKAFF. The DNA for the CDR3 is TGTGCCAGCAGCTTATCGGGTTTGGGGAAGGCTTTCTTT.

The J gene is TRBJ1-5, the V gene TRBV27, with D perhaps TRBD1 (5 bases). Per germline, CDR1 MNHEY and CDR2 SMNVEV (reference sequence). Trimming left V 2 bases short and J 6 bases short, with 11 bases between. The CDR3 contains 14 residues. This chain's CDR3 is CASSLDRGLQPQHF. The CDR3 nucleotides read TGTGCCAGCAGTTTAGACAGAGGTCTTCAGCCCCAGCATTTT.

There are a few counts of this clonotype. The chain joins TRBV20-1 to TRBJ2-5; 7 bases are shared with TRBD2. The CDR3 extends over 14 amino acids. V trimming: 1 base; J trimming: 5 bases; junction bases outside the gene matches: 7. Germline V CDR1 and CDR2: DFQATT, SNEGSKA (reference sequence). The CDR3 sequence is CSARVAGVSETQYF. The CDR3 nucleotides are TGCAGTGCTAGAGTTGCGGGAGTAAGTGAGACCCAGTACTTC.

This clonotype has ten or more counts. V gene TRBV2 combines with J gene TRBJ1-5; D possibly corresponds to TRBD1 (5 bases). CDR1 and CDR2 (germline): SNHLY, FYNNEI. There are 15 residues in the CDR3. The germline V and J ends were trimmed by 4 bases and 7 bases, with 17 bases remaining between them. CDR3 sequence (DNA): TGTGCCAGCAGTGGAGGGACTTTGAGACGGCAGCCCCAGCATTTT. It codes for CASSGGTLRRQPQHF.

V is TRBV2 and J is TRBJ2-5; 11 bases align to TRBD2. V lost 6 bases, J lost 5 bases, and 14 bases stayed unmatched. Germline V gives CDR1 SNHLY, CDR2 FYNNEI. The CDR3 is 17 amino acids. CDR3 sequence reads: CASRDGGSGRAGETQYF. CDR3 in DNA: TGTGCCAGCAGGGACGGGGGTAGCGGGAGGGCCGGTGAGACCCAGTACTTC.

This clonotype was seen ten or more times. The chain is built from TRBV29-1 and TRBJ2-2; the match to TRBD1 covers 8 bases. V lost 3 bases and J lost 4; bases outside the gene matches: 7. CDR1 SQVTM and CDR2 ANQGSEA come from the germline V gene. There are 15 residues in the CDR3. DNA of the CDR3: TGCAGCGTTGAGTTAGGCAGGGGGCTCACCGGGGAGCTGTTTTTT. Translated: CSVELGRGLTGELFF.

This clonotype was detected once. The junction does not match germline at one end; this may be a read error. CDR3 nucleotides: TGCGCCAGCAGCTTGGCCATCTCCCAAGCGACCCAGTACTTC. It codes for CASSLAISQATQYF. The V and J genes are TRBV5-1 and TRBJ2-5; D is undetermined. Looked up from germline, CDR1 is SGHRS and CDR2 is YFSETQ. This CDR3 contains 14 residues.

This clonotype occurred many times. The gene calls are TRBV10-3 and TRBJ2-1, with TRBD2 identical over 11 bases. The CDR3 is 18 residues long. Germline V gene data show CDR1 as ENHRY and CDR2 as SYGVKD. V trimming: 3 bases; J trimming: 2 bases; junction bases outside the gene matches: 9. The CDR3 nucleotides are TGTGCCATCAGTGACGGGACTAGCGGAGCCAGTCCCTACAATGAGCAGTTCTTC. Protein: CAISDGTSGASPYNEQFF.

This clonotype was counted a few times. The chain carries TRBV10-1 and TRBJ2-1, with 7 bases identical to TRBD2. V gave up 5 bases and J gave up 6 bases; unmatched junction bases: 7. In germline, CDR1 is WNHNN, CDR2 SYGVQD (reference sequence). The CDR3 runs 14 residues. In DNA, the CDR3 is TGCGCCAGCAGTCTAGCGGCCCAGGGCAATGAGCAGTTCTTC. This sequence encodes CASSLAAQGNEQFF.

This clonotype turned up a few times. This rearrangement joins TRBV11-2 to TRBJ2-7; D gene unclear. Germline CDR1 and CDR2: SGHAT and FQNNGV. Trimming left V 3 bases short and J 0 bases short, with 9 bases between. The CDR3 totals 14 residues. The CDR3 loop is CASSFAKSSYEQYF. The DNA of the CDR3 is TGTGCCAGCAGCTTCGCTAAAAGCTCCTACGAGCAGTACTTC. Combining the CDR3 with reference TRBV11-2 and TRBJ2-7 gives the whole variable domain EAGVAQSPRYKIIEKRQSVAFWCNPISGHATLYWYQQILGQGPKLLIQFQNNGVVDDSQLPKDRFSAERLKGVDSTLKIQPAKLEDSAVYLCASSFAKSSYEQYFGPGTRLTVT.

Ten or more counts support this clonotype. V and J are TRBV2 and TRBJ2-2; D tentatively reads TRBD1 or TRBD2 (5 bases each). The CDR3 spans 15 residues. The germline V gene has CDR1 SNHLY and CDR2 FYNNEI. Trimming pared 3 bases from V and 5 bases from J, leaving 13 bases between. The CDR3: CASSEMRGGTGELFF. For the CDR3, the DNA is TGTGCCAGCAGTGAGATGAGGGGCGGGACCGGGGAGCTGTTTTTT.

This clonotype appeared a single time. This may come from a read error, since a much larger clone is one base off. J is TRBJ1-6 and V is TRBV20-1, with 9 bases that match TRBD1. CDR3 length: 14 amino acids. Germline loops: CDR1 DFQATT, CDR2 SNEGSKA (reference sequence). CDR3 region: CSASRDRVNSPPHF. CDR3 nucleotide sequence: TGCAGTGCTAGCCGGGACAGGGTAAACTCACCCCCCCACTTT.

This clonotype has ten or more counts. The V gene is TRBV11-2, the J gene TRBJ2-3, with TRBD2 as a possible D gene (6 bases). Trimming stripped 1 base from V and 8 bases from J, with 16 bases between. The germline V gene encodes CDR1 SGHAT and CDR2 FQNNGV. The CDR3 runs 15 residues. In nucleotides, the CDR3 is TGTGCCAGCAGCTTAGCCCAGTTCGGGGGTGGTACGCAGTATTTT. Its protein is CASSLAQFGGGTQYF. Using reference TRBV11-2 and TRBJ2-3 for the parts outside the CDR3, the full variable domain is EAGVAQSPRYKIIEKRQSVAFWCNPISGHATLYWYQQILGQGPKLLIQFQNNGVVDDSQLPKDRFSAERLKGVDSTLKIQPAKLEDSAVYLCASSLAQFGGGTQYFGPGTRLTVL.

This clonotype was counted ten times or more. The chain is built from TRBV7-2 and TRBJ2-1; TRBD2 matches at 10 bases. The junction had 5 bases not matched to a gene; V was cut back by 4 bases and J by 5 bases. Germline V gives CDR1 SGHTA, CDR2 FQGNSA. The CDR3 contains 15 residues. The chain's CDR3 is CASSSSGRANNEQFF. The CDR3 bases are TGTGCCAGCAGCTCAAGCGGGAGGGCCAACAATGAGCAGTTCTTC.

This clonotype was detected only a few times. This rearrangement joins TRBV29-1 to TRBJ2-3; possible D gene TRBD2, 5 bases. The V end was cut by 4 bases, the J end by 0 bases, with 11 bases between. Germline CDR1 SQVTM, CDR2 ANQGSEA. The CDR3 has 14 residues. CDR3 loop: CSVGITRSTDTQYF. CDR3 bases: TGCAGCGTTGGCATAACTAGAAGCACAGATACGCAGTATTTT.

At least ten counts were recorded for this clonotype. V usage is TRBV7-2 and J usage is TRBJ1-6; 9 bases fit TRBD1. CDR1 is SGHTA and CDR2 is FQGNSA in the germline V gene. Trimming at V came to 4 bases and at J to 5 bases, leaving 6 bases not matched to a gene. CDR3 size: 16 residues. As DNA, the CDR3 is TGTGCCAGCAGCTCAGCCGGGACAGGGCATAATTCACCCCTCCACTTT. Translated, it gives CASSSAGTGHNSPLHF.

In this sample, this clonotype turned up many times. This chain connects TRBV28 to TRBJ2-1, with TRBD1 as a possible D gene (5 bases). Germline V CDR1 and CDR2: MDHEN, SYDVKM. Trimming cost V 7 bases and J 8 bases, with 21 bases left between them. The CDR3 spans 15 residues. The CDR3 DNA follows: TGTGCCAGCACCCCCATAGGTAGCAGGGATTATGAGCAGTTCTTC. Residues: CASTPIGSRDYEQFF.

The chain joins TRBV6-2 or TRBV6-3 to TRBJ1-1; D not certain. The CDR3 spans 13 residues. V lost 0 bases and J 6 bases, leaving 8 bases between the germline ends. Looked up from germline, CDR1 is MNHEY and CDR2 is SVGEGT. The CDR3 sequence: CASSYSRVSEAFF. The CDR3 coding sequence is TGTGCCAGCAGTTACTCGAGGGTTTCTGAAGCTTTCTTT.

In this sample, this clonotype turned up a few times. The chain links TRBV4-3 to TRBJ1-2; D is undetermined. V lost 0 bases to trimming and J lost 1 base, with 3 bases between them. The germline CDR1 and CDR2 sequences are LGHNA and YSLEER. This CDR3 comprises 13 residues. The CDR3 loop reads CASSQDNNYGYTF. The CDR3 DNA sequence: TGCGCCAGCAGCCAAGATAATAACTATGGCTACACCTTC.

The J gene is TRBJ2-1, the V gene TRBV24-1; 14 nucleotides agree with TRBD2. The CDR3 spans 17 residues. CDR1 and CDR2 (germline): KGHDR, SFDVKD. Trimming took 5 bases from V and 8 from J; bases not matched to a gene: 10. The DNA for the CDR3 is TGTGCCACCAGTGTGGGGACTAGCGGGAGAATTGAGGATGAGCAGTTCTTC. Translating it yields CATSVGTSGRIEDEQFF.

This clonotype has at least ten counts. As DNA, the CDR3 is TGTGCCACCAGTGATTCCCGCCAGGAGATTAGCAATCAGCCCCAGCATTTT. Translated, it gives CATSDSRQEISNQPQHF. This chain joins TRBV24-1 and TRBJ1-5; D remains unclear. Between the trimmed V and J ends, which lost 2 bases and 0 bases, there was a span of 13 bases. The CDR3 extends over 17 amino acids. Per the germline V gene, CDR1 is KGHDR and CDR2 is SFDVKD.

Note on this clonotype: It may be a read error: a sequence one base away is much more abundant. The chain is built from TRBV7-3 and TRBJ2-6, with D maybe TRBD1 (7 bases). Germline V lookup: CDR1 SGHTA, CDR2 FQGTGA. This CDR3 comprises 15 residues. Between the trimmed V and J ends, which lost 2 bases and 4 bases, there was a span of 9 bases. The CDR3 here is CASSLAGQGANVLTF. In DNA, the CDR3 is TGTGCCAGCAGCTTAGCGGGACAGGGGGCCAACGTCCTGACTTTC.

This clonotype has at least ten counts. The gene calls are TRBV2 and TRBJ2-3, with D possibly called TRBD1 or TRBD2 (7 bases each). This CDR3 contains 14 residues. CDR1 is SNHLY and CDR2 is FYNNEI in the germline V gene. The germline V and J ends were trimmed by 8 bases and 8 bases, with 20 bases remaining between them. The CDR3 DNA is TGTGCCAGCTCCCGACAGGGAGGGAGAGCTACGCAGTATTTT. Protein product: CASSRQGGRATQYF.

This clonotype was observed a single time. V usage is TRBV11-1 and J usage is TRBJ2-5, with 7 bases fitting TRBD1. The CDR3 sequence is 22 residues long. CDR1 and CDR2 from the germline V gene are SGHAT and FQDESV (reference sequence). Unmatched junction bases numbered 26, after V lost 0 bases and J lost 4 bases. The CDR3 DNA reads TGTGCCAGCAGCTTAGCCTGGTTAGGGGGACAGAGGGGTGCCCCATTGGGAGAGACCCAGTACTTC. Its translation: CASSLAWLGGQRGAPLGETQYF.

In regard to this clonotype: This clone may be a read error of a much larger clone one base away. The final CDR3 position lacks the conserved phenylalanine or tryptophan, pointing to a likely read error. This chain uses TRBV5-1 with TRBJ2-1, with a weak D call TRBD2 (5 bases). Germline CDR1 reads SGHRS; CDR2 reads YFSETQ. Trimming cost V 0 bases and J 4 bases, with 14 bases left between them. This CDR3 has 16 amino acids. The CDR3 nucleotides read TGCGCCAGCAGCTTGGTGGCACCGGGGATTTACAATGAGCAGTTCTGC. Translating it yields CASSLVAPGIYNEQFC.

This clonotype came up a few times. This rearrangement joins TRBV5-1 to TRBJ1-1; no reliable D call. Trimming took 4 bases from V and 0 from J, leaving 7 bases between them. The CDR3 runs to 13 residues. Germline-derived CDR1 and CDR2 are SGHRS and YFSETQ. CDR3: CASSPDVNTEAFF. CDR3 in DNA: TGCGCCAGCAGCCCGGATGTGAACACTGAAGCTTTCTTT.

The chain recombines TRBV30 with TRBJ2-2; 10 bases fit TRBD2. This CDR3 spans 15 amino acids. Germline lookup yields CDR1 GTSNPN and CDR2 SVGIG (reference sequence). Trimming cost V 2 bases and J 4 bases; bases outside gene matches: 4. CDR3 nucleotides: TGTGCCTGGAGTATAAGCGGGAGGGCCACCGGGGAGCTGTTTTTT. This codes for CAWSISGRATGELFF.